The following is a T cell receptor (beta chain) sequence with its context. Random hexamers were used to reverse transcribe an amount of roughly 0.5 to 1 ug RNA. immunoSEQ multiplex PCR amplified TCR beta CDR3 across 54 Vbeta, 13 Jbeta. One entry per CDR3 protein, called by TCRdb with MiXCR from the immunoSEQ multiplex PCR reads. The sample includes 95,000 to 150,000 distinct CDR3 sequences, about 94% of them seen just once. These data come from a study of CD8 T cells in Susac syndrome. Across the whole study: Patients with Susac syndrome were therapy-naive, taking corticosteroids, with some also receiving intravenous immunoglobulin, or taking intravenous immunoglobulin alone at the time their blood was drawn.

In blood CD8+ and CD4+ T cells, TCR beta underwent sequencing. This CDR3 spans 14 amino acids. The germline V gene encodes CDR1 SQVTM and CDR2 ANQGSEA. Trimming took off 5 bases at V and 1 base at J, with 13 bases between the two ends. Material: CD8+ T cells from PBMCs. The sequence derives from a human donor with Susac syndrome. V gene TRBV29-1 combines with J gene TRBJ2-3; D might be TRBD2 (5 bases). This CDR3 is CSVLRIGGTDTQYF. The CDR3 region has the DNA TGCAGCGTTCTTAGGATCGGGGGCACAGATACGCAGTATTTT.